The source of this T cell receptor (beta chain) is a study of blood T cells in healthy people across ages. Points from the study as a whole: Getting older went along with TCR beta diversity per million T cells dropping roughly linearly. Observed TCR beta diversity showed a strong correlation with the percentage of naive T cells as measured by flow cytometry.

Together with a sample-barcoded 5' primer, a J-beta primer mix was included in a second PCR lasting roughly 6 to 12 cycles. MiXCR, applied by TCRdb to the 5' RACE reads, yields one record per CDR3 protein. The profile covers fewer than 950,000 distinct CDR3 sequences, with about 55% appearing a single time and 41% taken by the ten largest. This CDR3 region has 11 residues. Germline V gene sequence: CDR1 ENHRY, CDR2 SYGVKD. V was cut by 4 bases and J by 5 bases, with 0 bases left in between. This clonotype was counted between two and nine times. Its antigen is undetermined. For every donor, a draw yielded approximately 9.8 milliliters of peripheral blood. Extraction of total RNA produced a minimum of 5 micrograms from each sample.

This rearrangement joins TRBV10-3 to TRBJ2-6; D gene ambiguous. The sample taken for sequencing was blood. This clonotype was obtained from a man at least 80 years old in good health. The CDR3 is CAISGANVLTF. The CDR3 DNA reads TGTGCCATCAGTGGGGCCAACGTCCTGACTTTC.